Listed below are T cell receptor beta chains from one sample, sequenced in a study of cytomegalovirus exposure and HLA in healthy donors. Sequencing used immunoSEQ multiplex PCR; TCRdb keeps in-frame clones, though not all of them. The sample has fewer than 200,000 clones; around 84% are singletons. Sequencing was performed on PBMCs. The receptors shown here come from a man aged 18 to 29 in good health and CMV-seropositive. Both conserved end residues are part of each CDR3. The D gene is left open where the match is weak. Size is stated for part of the rows, as once, few or many counts, or as a class when the clone is expanded.

cdr3_nt	cdr3_aa	v_call	j_call	clone_size	d_call
TGTGCCAGCAGTGAGTACTACGAGCAGTACTTC	CASSEYYEQYF	TRBV25-1	TRBJ2-7	.	.
TGCGCCAGCAGCTCCGGGATACTCACTGAAGCTTTCTTT	CASSSGILTEAFF	TRBV5-1	TRBJ1-1	few	.
TGTGCCAGCAGCTTGGAGCGGGCCTCCTACGAGCAGTACTTC	CASSLERASYEQYF	TRBV5-8	TRBJ2-7	.	.
TGTGCCAGCAGTTACCGGGGGTTGGCCGAGGAGCAGTACTTC	CASSYRGLAEEQYF	TRBV6-5	TRBJ2-7	.	.
TGTGCCAGCAGTTACTCGACAGGGGCAGACATTCAGTACTTC	CASSYSTGADIQYF	TRBV6-5	TRBJ2-4	.	TRBD1
TGTGCCAGCAGTTCGGGGGTAGATACGCAGTATTTT	CASSSGVDTQYF	TRBV28	TRBJ2-3	.	.
TGTGCCAGCCGATACAGGGCCGGCACTGAAGCTTTCTTT	CASRYRAGTEAFF	TRBV6-5	TRBJ1-1	.	.
TGTGCCAGCAGCCCACGGACAGGGGGGAATCAGCCCCAGCATTTT	CASSPRTGGNQPQHF	TRBV6-1	TRBJ1-5	.	TRBD1
TGTGCCAGCAGTTCCGGGATTAGAGGCGATCAGCCCCAGCATTTT	CASSSGIRGDQPQHF	TRBV28	TRBJ1-5	.	.
TGTGCCAGCTCACCGGTCAGCGACAACACCGGGGAGCTGTTTTTT	CASSPVSDNTGELFF	TRBV18	TRBJ2-2	.	.
TGTGCCAGCAACTCGGGACAGGGGAACACTGAAGCTTTCTTT	CASNSGQGNTEAFF	TRBV28	TRBJ1-1	.	TRBD1
TGTGCCAGCAGCCGGATTAGCGGGAGTCCCCCCAGAGGGCAGTATTTT	CASSRISGSPPRGQYF	TRBV11-2	TRBJ2-3	.	TRBD2
TGTGCCTGGACATTGGGGGCTAATTCACCCCTCCACTTT	CAWTLGANSPLHF	TRBV30	TRBJ1-6	.	.
TGCGCCAGCAGCCACGGAGCGAGAGCTTACAATGAGCAGTTCTTC	CASSHGARAYNEQFF	TRBV4-1	TRBJ2-1	few	.
TGTGCCAGCAGCTTTCCTCTGCGACAGTACTATGGCTACACCTTC	CASSFPLRQYYGYTF	TRBV7-3	TRBJ1-2	.	.
TGTGCCAGCAGTTTGCAGAAGAGCAATCAGCCCCAGCATTTT	CASSLQKSNQPQHF	TRBV27	TRBJ1-5	.	.
TGCGCCAGCAGCCGGACTAGCTCCCAGAGTGGCAACAATGAGCAGTTCTTC	CASSRTSSQSGNNEQFF	TRBV5-1	TRBJ2-1	.	TRBD2